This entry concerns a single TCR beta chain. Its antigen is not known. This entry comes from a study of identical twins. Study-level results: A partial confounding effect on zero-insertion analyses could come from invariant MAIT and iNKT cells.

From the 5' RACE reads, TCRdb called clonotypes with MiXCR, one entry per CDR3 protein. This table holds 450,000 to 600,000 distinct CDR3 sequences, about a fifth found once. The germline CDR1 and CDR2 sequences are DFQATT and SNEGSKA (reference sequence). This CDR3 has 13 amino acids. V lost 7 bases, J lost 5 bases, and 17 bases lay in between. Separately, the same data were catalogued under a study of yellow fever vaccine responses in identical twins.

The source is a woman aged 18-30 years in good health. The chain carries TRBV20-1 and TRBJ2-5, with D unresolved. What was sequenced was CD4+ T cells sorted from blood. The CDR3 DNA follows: TGCAGTGGTGAGATTAGCCTTGCGGAGACCCAGTACTTC. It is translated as CSGEISLAETQYF.